Sequencing of this T cell receptor (beta chain) was carried out in a study of identical twins (dated by TCRdb to the mid-2010s). Some background on the complete study: To test whether fetal clonotypes persist, the study used deep sequencing on TCR alpha and beta repertoires from monozygotic twins, unrelated adults of various ages, and cord blood. Replicate twin experiments were performed at different times using different library preparation protocols to rule out contamination. Study-wide conclusions, independent of this receptor: Out-of-frame TCR alpha sharing in monozygotic twins was systematically underestimated by recombination models, whereas sharing between unrelated individuals was in agreement with the recombination models. Compared with coincidental sharing between unrelated individuals, out-of-frame TCR alpha sequences shared between twins showed an excess of sequences with low generation probability. Invariant T cells such as MAIT and iNKT could partly confound zero-insertion analyses, although diverse VJ usage argued against such confounding for most clonotypes. Fewer insertions were carried by abundant cord blood beta clonotypes, a similar but weaker trend appeared in young adult naive repertoires, and no such trend appeared in memory repertoires. The excess sharing between twins in beta out-of-frame sequences was weaker because fewer shared sequences reduced the signal-to-noise ratio. Conclusions relied on cross-sectional statistical analysis, since the same donors could not be followed over many years.

Only healthy Caucasian donors were included. The twin cohort comprised three pairs of female monozygotic twins, all aged about 18 to 29 years. Peripheral blood mononuclear cells were the source from which RNA for the TCR libraries was isolated. Spanning cysteine to phenylalanine, the CDR3 consists of 17 amino acids. The DNA shown is the 51-base CDR3, in frame from base 1. V is pared back by 0 bases and J by 0 bases, with 11 bases lying between the germline termini. According to the germline V gene, CDR1 reads KGHSH and CDR2 reads LQKENI. As concerns this clonotype: Its antigen remains undetermined. One base away there is no much larger clone; base qualities are not given.

Receptor libraries were prepared by 5' RACE. For sequencing, an Illumina HiSeq 2000 was employed. A universal primer binding site was added through template switching, and the final cDNA carried a unique molecular identifier so that TCR cDNA molecules could be counted accurately. Specific primers in the conserved constant-segment region were used to synthesize first-strand cDNA for the TCR alpha and beta chains. To control for contamination, every cDNA library was double barcoded, receiving both a SMART-Mk sample barcode and Illumina barcodes. TruSeq adapter sequences along with Illumina sample barcodes were introduced in two successive PCR steps. TCR alpha and beta cDNA libraries were sequenced on the Illumina HiSeq platform with custom primers. In the source study's methods: MiGEC processed the raw reads to extract unique molecular identifiers, while MiXCR was used to determine the CDR3 positions. Recombination models were inferred per individual with the repgenHMM and IGoR tools using an EM algorithm. Shared clonotypes were analyzed with the tcR package in R, and sharing was normalized by the product of cloneset sizes. To study raw recombination without the effects of thymic and clonal selection, out-of-frame nonproductive sequences were analyzed. The raw public data were reprocessed by TCRdb itself: fastp quality trimming at Q25, MiXCR clonotype calling, in-frame beta chains only. Merged by CDR3 protein, the rows form single entries marked with the most common genes and DNA. The V and J calls were determined by TCRdb, not by the authors. The sample table lists some 690,000 distinct CDR3 sequences, less than 25% of them with a count of one. Roughly 4% of the sample belongs to the ten largest clones.

These data are also associated with another study on T cells expressing NK-cell markers. As the second publication notes: TCR beta-chain repertoires were profiled in sorted CD3+CD56+NKG2C+, CD3+CD56+NKG2C- and CD3+CD56-NKG2C+ T-cell subsets from several donors. Among the eight sequenced donors, only one was HCMV-seronegative, while the other seven were HCMV-seropositive. To restrict sorting to alphabetaTCR-expressing T cells, an anti-gammadeltaTCR antibody was added in several experiments. In six donors, the dominant CD3+CD56+NKG2C+ clonotypes ranked among the top 10 CD8+ clonotypes, making up about 1.0-8% of CD8+ T cells. Those dominant clonotypes were again the most abundant among CD3+CD56-NKG2C+ cells in a few donors, at roughly 28.3-60.1%. It remained unclear whether the expanded NKG2C-expressing T cell clones were specific for HCMV antigens. The study sequenced eight donors, all healthy volunteers chosen at random: three men and five women. To determine HCMV serostatus, a commercial ELISA kit was used to detect HCMV-specific IgG in serum. For 5 or 6 donors, unsorted PBMC were also used to sequence bulk peripheral blood T-cell repertoires. MIGEC was used to demultiplex reads and group the reads by UMI, and MiTCR was used to assemble and quantify clonotypes. To remove erroneous sequences, TCR cDNA sequences were retained only when supported by two or more reads. The tcR package was used for downstream repertoire analysis, with clonotypes matched between fractions based on CDR3 nucleotide sequence plus V segment. VDJmatch was used to annotate antigen specificity against VDJdb, with one amino acid substitution in CDR3 permitted.

The chain links TRBV18 with TRBJ2-2; perhaps TRBD2 is the D gene, with 6 bases matching. Material: PBMCs. This TCR was sampled from a young woman in good health. Read as DNA, the sequence is TGTGCCAGCTCACCACCGTGGAGGGTATCGAACACCGGGGAGCTGTTTTTT. Its product reads: CASSPPWRVSNTGELFF.